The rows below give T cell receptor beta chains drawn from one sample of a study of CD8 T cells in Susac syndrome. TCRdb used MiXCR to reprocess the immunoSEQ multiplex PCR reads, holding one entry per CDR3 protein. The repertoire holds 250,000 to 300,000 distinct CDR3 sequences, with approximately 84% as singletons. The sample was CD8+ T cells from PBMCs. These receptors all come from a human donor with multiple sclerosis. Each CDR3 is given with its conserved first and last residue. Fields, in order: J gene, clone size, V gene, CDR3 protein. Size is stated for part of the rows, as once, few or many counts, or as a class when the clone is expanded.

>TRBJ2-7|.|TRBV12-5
CASGPNFGGEQYF
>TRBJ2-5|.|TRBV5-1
CASSFRHLRETQYF
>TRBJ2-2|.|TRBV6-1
CASSPSGGGTGELFF
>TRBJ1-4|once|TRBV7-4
CASSRALEDEKLFF
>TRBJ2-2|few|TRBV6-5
CASSYSPASSNTGELFF
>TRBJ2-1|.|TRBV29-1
CSAVAIANEQFF
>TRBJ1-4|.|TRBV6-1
CASSLDREDGTTNEKLFF
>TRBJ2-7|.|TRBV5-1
CASSIADRDYTSYEQYF
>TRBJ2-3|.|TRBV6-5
CASSYPFGGSSTDTQYF
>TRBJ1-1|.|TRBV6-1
CASSEGFSGTGVWTEAFF
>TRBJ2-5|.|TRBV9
CASSAEGLAGWETQYF
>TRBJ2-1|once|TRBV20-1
CSARDYGAAGSSYNEQFF
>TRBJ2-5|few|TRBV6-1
CASSERGLAETQYF
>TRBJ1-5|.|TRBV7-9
CASSLGGGPHRYQPQHF